Presented here are 31 T cell receptor beta chains from one specimen sequenced in a study of blood T cell repertoires in COVID-19. Using immunoSEQ multiplex PCR, the repertoire was profiled, and TCRdb retains in-frame clones only, with some absent. The sample has about 230,000 clones, roughly 81% seen once. Sequencing input: peripheral blood. The receptors come from a man aged 35 to 55 with acute or convalescent COVID-19.

The chain is built from TRBV19 and TRBJ1-4; D perhaps matches TRBD1 (6 bases). The CDR3 loop spans 15 amino acids. Per the germline V gene, CDR1 is LNHDA and CDR2 is SQIVND (reference sequence). The ends were cut back, 5 bases at V and 8 bases at J, with 18 bases in the middle. As DNA, the CDR3 is TGTGCCAGTAGTCGGTGGGGGCGCGAGGGAGAAAAACTGTTTTTT. The encoded protein is CASSRWGREGEKLFF.

V gene TRBV18 combines with J gene TRBJ1-2; D ambiguous. The CDR3 has 13 amino acids. Germline V gene lookup returns CDR1 KGHSH and CDR2 LQKENI. V lost 3 bases to trimming and J lost 6 bases, with 11 bases between them. The CDR3 loop is CASSPRLADGYTF. CDR3 in DNA: TGTGCCAGCTCACCTCGTTTGGCGGATGGCTACACCTTC.

V gene TRBV7-2 combines with J gene TRBJ2-5; 7 bases align to TRBD1. CDR1 is SGHTA, CDR2 FQGNSA, per germline. The J segment lost 3 bases and the V segment lost 0 bases, leaving 4 bases of the junction unmatched. The CDR3 has 15 amino acids. CDR3 loop: CASSLAVTGKETQYF. The CDR3 region has the DNA TGTGCCAGCAGCTTAGCTGTGACAGGGAAAGAGACCCAGTACTTC.

This clone was counted only a few times. The genes are TRBV6-2 or TRBV6-3 and TRBJ2-5; 8 bases are shared with TRBD1. There are 15 residues in the CDR3. With 1 base clipped from V and 5 bases from J, the junction kept 6 bases outside the gene matches. Germline CDR1 reads MNHEY; CDR2 reads SVGEGT. Written as DNA, the CDR3 is TGTGCCAGCAGTTACTTGGGACAGGCCGGGGAGACCCAGTACTTC. Protein: CASSYLGQAGETQYF.

The CDR3, as DNA: TGTGCCAGCAGCTCGGGACAGGGCACAGATACGCAGTATTTT. Protein: CASSSGQGTDTQYF. J is TRBJ2-3 and V is TRBV7-8, with 8 bases fitting TRBD1. With V trimmed by 4 bases and J by 1 base, 1 base remained unmatched. Per germline, CDR1 SGHVS and CDR2 FQNEAQ. CDR3 length: 14 amino acids.

The chain recombines TRBV6-6 with TRBJ1-1; D remains unclear. The length of the CDR3 is 11 residues. V dropped 8 bases and J dropped 4 bases, with 8 bases sitting between them. Looked up from germline, CDR1 is MNHNY and CDR2 is SVGAGI (reference sequence). The CDR3 DNA sequence: TGTGCCAGCTACCGACTCACTGAAGCTTTCTTT. Translated: CASYRLTEAFF.

The gene calls are TRBV5-1 and TRBJ1-4, with a tentative D call TRBD1 (5 bases). The germline CDR1 and CDR2 sequences are SGHRS and YFSETQ. CDR3 size: 15 residues. The V gene lost 5 bases and the J gene lost 3 bases, with 14 bases spanning the gap. The CDR3 protein is CASSPTGAANEKLFF. The CDR3 coding sequence is TGCGCCAGCAGTCCAACTGGGGCAGCTAATGAAAAACTGTTTTTT. The full variable domain, rest sourced from reference TRBV5-1 and TRBJ1-4, is KAGVTQTPRYLIKTRGQQVTLSCSPISGHRSVSWYQQTPGQGLQFLFEYFSETQRNKGNFPGRFSGRQFSNSRSEMNVSTLELGDSALYLCASSPTGAANEKLFFGSGTQLSVL.

This sequence joins TRBV6-1 and TRBJ1-3, with unresolved D. The CDR3 spans 15 residues. Germline-derived CDR1 and CDR2 are MNHNS and SASEGT. V dropped 2 bases and J dropped 0 bases, with 8 bases sitting between them. The CDR3 region has the DNA TGTGCCAGCAGTGAAACGGGATACTCTGGAAACACCATATATTTT. This translates into CASSETGYSGNTIYF.

A single count supports this clone. The V and J genes are TRBV7-3 and TRBJ1-5, with D perhaps matching TRBD1 (6 bases). The CDR3 spans 16 residues. Germline assignment: CDR1 SGHTA and CDR2 FQGTGA. Trimming pared 2 bases from V and 6 bases from J, leaving 17 bases between. CDR3: CASSLGHRDVAQPQHF. The CDR3 DNA follows: TGTGCCAGCAGCTTAGGGCACAGGGACGTCGCTCAGCCCCAGCATTTT.

The V and J genes are TRBV7-8 and TRBJ2-1; 7 positions match TRBD1. The germline CDR1 and CDR2 sequences are SGHVS and FQNEAQ. The CDR3 covers 16 residues. The V segment lost 2 bases and the J segment 3 bases; nucleotides outside the gene matches: 7. The CDR3 bases are TGTGCCAGCAGCTTAAGACAGGGCTGGGACTACAATGAGCAGTTCTTC. Translation gives CASSLRQGWDYNEQFF.

The rearrangement links TRBV5-4 to TRBJ2-1; 11 nucleotides agree with TRBD1. The V gene's germline CDR1 is SGHNT and CDR2 YYREEE (reference sequence). The CDR3 totals 15 residues. V trimming: 4 bases; J trimming: 7 bases; junction bases outside the gene matches: 7. In DNA form, the CDR3 reads TGTGCCAGCAGCACTGGACAGGGGGCGTCGAATGAGCAGTTCTTC. This codes for CASSTGQGASNEQFF.

The rearrangement uses TRBV6-5 and TRBJ2-1; TRBD2 agrees at 8 bases. In germline, CDR1 is MNHEY, CDR2 SVGAGI. The CDR3 consists of 14 residues. V trimming: 5 bases; J trimming: 6 bases; junction bases outside the gene matches: 6. This CDR3 is CASSHSGAGNEQFF. The CDR3, as DNA: TGTGCCAGCAGTCATAGCGGGGCCGGCAATGAGCAGTTCTTC.

The V call is TRBV10-1, the J call TRBJ2-7; weak D call: TRBD1 (6 bases). Trimming took 5 bases from V and 6 from J, leaving 11 bases between them. The CDR3 covers 12 residues. Looked up from germline, CDR1 is WNHNN and CDR2 is SYGVQD (reference sequence). CDR3 amino acids: CASSPNRVEQYF. DNA of the CDR3: TGCGCCAGCAGTCCTAACAGGGTCGAGCAGTACTTC.

CDR3 protein: CASSSPTGPNYGYTF. CDR3 DNA sequence: TGCGCCAGCAGCTCGCCCACAGGGCCCAACTATGGCTACACCTTC. V and J are TRBV5-1 and TRBJ1-2; TRBD1 might be the D (6 bases). Per germline, CDR1 SGHRS and CDR2 YFSETQ. V lost 3 bases to trimming and J lost 2 bases, with 14 bases between them. This CDR3 spans 15 amino acids.

The chain has TRBV30 and TRBJ2-3, with D maybe TRBD2 (7 bases). This CDR3 is 15 amino acids long. Trimming took off 0 bases at V and 6 bases at J, with 16 bases between the two ends. The germline CDR1 and CDR2 sequences are GTSNPN and SVGIG (reference sequence). CDR3 in amino acids: CAWSVGGGGRDTQYF. The CDR3 nucleotides read TGTGCCTGGAGTGTAGGCGGGGGCGGTCGGGATACGCAGTATTTT.

V usage is TRBV18 and J usage is TRBJ2-1; 9 bases map to TRBD2. Germline V lookup: CDR1 KGHSH, CDR2 LQKENI. Germline trimming cut 8 bases from V and 4 bases from J; bases unmatched to any gene: 6. The CDR3 has 14 residues. CDR3 in DNA: TGTGCCAGCGGGCCTAGCGGGGTATACAATGAGCAGTTCTTC. As protein: CASGPSGVYNEQFF.

The chain recombines TRBV21-1 with TRBJ1-6. TRBV21-1 is a listed pseudogene. The CDR3 covers 15 residues. CDR3 DNA: TGTGCCAGCATCCGACTGAAATCCGATCATTCACCCCTCCACTTT. It yields the protein CASIRLKSDHSPLHF.

In this sample, this clone turned up a few times. The chain uses TRBV4-1 and TRBJ1-1; perhaps TRBD1 as D (6 bases). CDR3 size: 15 residues. Germline CDR1 and CDR2: MGHRA and YSYEKL. V was cut by 2 bases and J by 2 bases, with 12 bases left in between. The DNA for the CDR3 is TGCGCCAGCAGCCAACTCGGACAGCAAAACACTGAAGCTTTCTTT. It translates to CASSQLGQQNTEAFF.

V and J are TRBV6-2 or TRBV6-3 and TRBJ1-6; TRBD1 matches at 10 bases. The junction had 10 bases not matched to a gene; V was cut back by 6 bases and J by 11 bases. Germline CDR1 is MNHEY and CDR2 is SVGEGT. The CDR3 has 15 amino acids. CDR3: CASSPIPGTGAPLHF. For the CDR3, the DNA is TGTGCCAGCAGCCCAATTCCAGGGACAGGGGCACCCCTCCACTTT.

The genes are TRBV6-1 and TRBJ1-5, with D perhaps TRBD1 (6 bases). The CDR3 covers 14 residues. Trimming shortened V by 5 bases and J by 6 bases, and 14 bases separated the two germline ends. Per the germline V gene, CDR1 is MNHNS and CDR2 is SASEGT. In nucleotides, the CDR3 is TGTGCCAGCAGTCCACAGGGAAGGAGTCAGCCCCAGCATTTT. It codes for CASSPQGRSQPQHF.

Points on this clone: Other DNA sequences in the sample encode the same CDR3. The chain recombines TRBV6-5 with TRBJ1-2, with TRBD1 identical over 8 bases. V dropped 3 bases and J dropped 6; count of bases not matched to a gene: 9. The CDR3 has 15 amino acids. CDR1 and CDR2 (germline): MNHEY, SVGAGI. This chain's CDR3 is CASSYQRQGADGYTF. The CDR3 DNA sequence: TGTGCCAGCAGTTATCAGAGGCAGGGGGCAGATGGCTACACCTTC.

The rearrangement links TRBV9 to TRBJ2-7, with 11 bases aligning to TRBD2. Germline V gene sequence: CDR1 SGDLS, CDR2 YYNGEE. J lost 0 bases, V lost 4 bases, and 3 bases had no gene match. This CDR3 comprises 15 residues. The CDR3 DNA reads TGTGCCAGCAGCCGAACTAGCGGGGGCTCCTACGAGCAGTACTTC. This sequence encodes CASSRTSGGSYEQYF.

The chain carries TRBV11-2 and TRBJ2-3, with D maybe TRBD2 (7 bases). Germline CDR1 SGHAT, CDR2 FQNNGV. This CDR3 has 16 amino acids. Trimming left V 6 bases short and J 6 bases short, with 22 bases between. As DNA, the CDR3 is TGTGCCAGCAGATCCCCACGGGGGGCGGGCTGGGATACGCAGTATTTT. It translates to CASRSPRGAGWDTQYF.

The chain combines TRBV30 with TRBJ1-1; 8 bases align to TRBD1. In germline, CDR1 is GTSNPN, CDR2 SVGIG (reference sequence). The CDR3 spans 11 residues. V lost 4 bases to trimming and J lost 9 bases; unmatched junction nucleotides: 4. CDR3 loop: CAWNGQGQAFF. The CDR3 DNA is TGTGCCTGGAATGGACAGGGACAAGCTTTCTTT.

The chain employs TRBV28 and TRBJ2-7, with TRBD1 matching 8 bases. V gave up 3 bases and J gave up 5 bases; unmatched junction bases: 9. Germline values: CDR1 MDHEN, CDR2 SYDVKM. The CDR3 consists of 15 residues. The CDR3 region is CASSFRQGASNEQYF. The CDR3 DNA follows: TGTGCCAGCAGTTTCCGGCAGGGGGCTTCGAACGAGCAGTACTTC.

This clone was seen a single time. The chain links TRBV5-6 to TRBJ2-2; maybe TRBD2 (5 bases). The V gene lost 3 bases and the J gene lost 4 bases, with 7 bases spanning the gap. CDR3 size: 13 residues. Germline V CDR1 and CDR2: SGHDT, YYEEEE. DNA for the CDR3: TGTGCCAGCAGCTCAAGCGGCACCGGGGAGCTGTTTTTT. Translated: CASSSSGTGELFF.

This chain joins TRBV6-5 and TRBJ2-2, with D possibly TRBD1 on 6 matching bases. CDR1 is MNHEY and CDR2 is SVGAGI in the germline V gene. The CDR3 totals 15 residues. Trimming left V 6 bases short and J 0 bases short, with 11 bases between. CDR3 sequence: CASSATGTNTGELFF. The DNA for the CDR3 is TGTGCCAGCAGCGCAACAGGGACGAACACCGGGGAGCTGTTTTTT.

This clone was seen a handful of times. The chain employs TRBV19 and TRBJ1-1; 9 bases line up with TRBD1. Germline V gene sequence: CDR1 LNHDA, CDR2 SQIVND (reference sequence). V shed 4 bases and J 2 bases; nucleotides not matched to a gene: 5. This CDR3 is 15 amino acids long. CDR3: CASSTGTGYNTEAFF. The CDR3, as DNA: TGTGCCAGTAGTACCGGGACAGGGTACAACACTGAAGCTTTCTTT.

V is TRBV28 and J is TRBJ1-4, with D possibly being TRBD1 (6 bases). The CDR3 spans 14 residues. The V and J ends lost 7 bases and 8 bases respectively, with 17 bases between them. Germline V gene lookup returns CDR1 MDHEN and CDR2 SYDVKM. The CDR3 is CASNSGTFGEKLFF. DNA of the CDR3: TGTGCCAGCAACTCCGGGACATTTGGGGAAAAACTGTTTTTT.

The rearrangement uses TRBV30 and TRBJ1-4; unclear D gene. The CDR3 has 13 amino acids. Trimming shortened V by 6 bases and J by 0 bases, and 8 bases separated the two germline ends. The germline V gene encodes CDR1 GTSNPN and CDR2 SVGIG (reference sequence). CDR3 sequence reads: CACSTSTNEKLFF. The CDR3 bases are TGTGCCTGCTCGACATCAACTAATGAAAAACTGTTTTTT.

The chain employs TRBV10-1 and TRBJ1-2, with 12 bases aligning to TRBD1. The CDR3 spans 13 residues. V dropped 6 bases and J dropped 8; count of bases not matched to a gene: 4. Germline CDR1 WNHNN, CDR2 SYGVQD (reference sequence). The CDR3 reads CASSEGTGGGYTF. In DNA, the CDR3 is TGCGCCAGCAGCGAGGGGACAGGGGGCGGCTACACCTTC.